This TCR beta chain was recovered during a study of T cell responses to AZD1222 COVID-19 vaccine. Points on this clone: Its antigen is still unknown. The sample holds other DNA sequences that translate to the same CDR3.

This CDR3 contains 16 residues. J lost 3 bases, V lost 8 bases, and 4 bases had no gene match. Germline V gene sequence: CDR1 ENHRY, CDR2 SYGVKD. Study-level points and caveats: At 160-218 and 743-854, vaccine-associated CD4 TCRs were dominant, and they spanned spike.

TCRdb's copy holds only in-frame clones and misses some; the assay was immunoSEQ multiplex PCR. The repertoire has more than 85,000 clones, 81% of them found once; the top ten carry roughly 4.5%. The clonotype was recovered from an adult in good health. The sequenced sample was peripheral blood, obtained on day 0 of AZD1222 vaccination. This chain joins TRBV10-3 and TRBJ2-1; 16 bases line up with TRBD2. The CDR3 is CAIRGLAGGDYNEQFF. The CDR3 coding sequence is TGTGCCATCCGGGGACTAGCGGGGGGGGACTACAATGAGCAGTTCTTC.